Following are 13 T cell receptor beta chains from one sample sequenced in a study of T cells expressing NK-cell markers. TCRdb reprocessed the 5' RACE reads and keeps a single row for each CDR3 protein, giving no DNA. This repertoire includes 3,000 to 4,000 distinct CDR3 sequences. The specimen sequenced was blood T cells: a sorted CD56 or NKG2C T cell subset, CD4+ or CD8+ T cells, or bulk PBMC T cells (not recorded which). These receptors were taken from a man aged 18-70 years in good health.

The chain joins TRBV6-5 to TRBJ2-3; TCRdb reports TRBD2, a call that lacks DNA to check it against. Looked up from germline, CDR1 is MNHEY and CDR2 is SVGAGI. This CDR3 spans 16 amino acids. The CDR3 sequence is CASSYGGGRAPDTQYF.

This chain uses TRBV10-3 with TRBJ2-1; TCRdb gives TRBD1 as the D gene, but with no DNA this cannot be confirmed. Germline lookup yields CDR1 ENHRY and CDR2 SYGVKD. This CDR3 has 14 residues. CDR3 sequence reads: CAISARPGESEQFF.

CDR3 sequence: CASSISGQGETQYF. This rearrangement joins TRBV7-3 to TRBJ2-5; TCRdb lists TRBD1, though no DNA is available to test this call. The CDR3 loop spans 14 amino acids. Germline CDR1 and CDR2: SGHTA and FQGTGA.

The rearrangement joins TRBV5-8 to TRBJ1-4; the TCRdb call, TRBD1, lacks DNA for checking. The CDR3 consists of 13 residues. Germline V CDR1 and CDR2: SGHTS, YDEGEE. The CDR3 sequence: CASSPFRDEKLFF.

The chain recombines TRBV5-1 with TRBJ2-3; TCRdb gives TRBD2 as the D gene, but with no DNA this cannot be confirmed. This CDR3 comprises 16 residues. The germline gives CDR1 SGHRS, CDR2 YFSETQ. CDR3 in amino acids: CASSLRASGNTDTQYF.

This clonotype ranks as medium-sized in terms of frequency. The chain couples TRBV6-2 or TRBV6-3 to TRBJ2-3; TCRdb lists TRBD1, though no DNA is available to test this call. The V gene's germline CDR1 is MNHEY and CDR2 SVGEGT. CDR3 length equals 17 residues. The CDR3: CASSPTTPGQGADTQYF.

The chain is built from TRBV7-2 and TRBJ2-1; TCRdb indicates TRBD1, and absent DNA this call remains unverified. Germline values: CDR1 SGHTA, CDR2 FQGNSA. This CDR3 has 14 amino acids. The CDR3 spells CASSLSNTGSQQFF.

Here the CDR3 reads CASSGSGTIQETQYF. The rearrangement uses TRBV28 and TRBJ2-5; with no DNA, the TCRdb D assignment of TRBD2 cannot be verified. Germline CDR1 reads MDHEN; CDR2 reads SYDVKM. This CDR3 is built from 15 residues.

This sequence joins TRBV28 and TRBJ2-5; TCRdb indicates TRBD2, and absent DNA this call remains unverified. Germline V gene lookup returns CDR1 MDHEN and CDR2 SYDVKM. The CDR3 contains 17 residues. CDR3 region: CASSRLADDLYQETQYF.

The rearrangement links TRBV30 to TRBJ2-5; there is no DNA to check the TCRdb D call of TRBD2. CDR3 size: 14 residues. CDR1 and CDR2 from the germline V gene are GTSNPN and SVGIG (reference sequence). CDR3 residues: CAWSYSGGRETQYF.

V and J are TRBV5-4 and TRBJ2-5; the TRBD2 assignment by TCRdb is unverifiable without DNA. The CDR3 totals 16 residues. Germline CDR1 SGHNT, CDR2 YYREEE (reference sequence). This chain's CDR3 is CASSSGAGGLQETQYF. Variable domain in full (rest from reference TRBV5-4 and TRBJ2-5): ETGVTQSPTHLIKTRGQQVTLRCSSQSGHNTVSWYQQALGQGPQFIFQYYREEENGRGNFPPRFSGLQFPNYSSELNVNALELDDSALYLCASSSGAGGLQETQYFGPGTRLLVL.

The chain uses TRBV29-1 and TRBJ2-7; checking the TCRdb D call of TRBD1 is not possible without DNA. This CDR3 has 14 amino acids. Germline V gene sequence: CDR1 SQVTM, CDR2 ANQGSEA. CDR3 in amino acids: CSAVGDRGPYEQYF.

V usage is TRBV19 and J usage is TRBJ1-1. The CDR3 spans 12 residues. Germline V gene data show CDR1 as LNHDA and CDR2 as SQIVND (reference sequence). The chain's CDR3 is CASSIERSEAFF. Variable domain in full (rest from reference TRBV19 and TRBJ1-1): DGGITQSPKYLFRKEGQNVTLSCEQNLNHDAMYWYRQDPGQGLRLIYYSQIVNDFQKGDIAEGYSVSREKKESFPLTVTSAQKNPTAFYLCASSIERSEAFFGQGTRLTVV.